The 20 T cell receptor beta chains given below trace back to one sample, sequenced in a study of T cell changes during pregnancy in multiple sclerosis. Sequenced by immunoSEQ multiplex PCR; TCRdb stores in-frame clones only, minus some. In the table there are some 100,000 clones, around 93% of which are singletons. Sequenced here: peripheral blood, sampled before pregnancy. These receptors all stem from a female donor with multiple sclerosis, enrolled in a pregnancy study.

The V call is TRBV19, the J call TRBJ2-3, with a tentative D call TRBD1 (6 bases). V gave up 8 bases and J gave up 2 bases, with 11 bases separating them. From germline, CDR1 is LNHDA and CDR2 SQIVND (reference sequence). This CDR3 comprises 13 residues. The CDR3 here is CASQRQVTDTQYF. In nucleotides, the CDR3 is TGTGCCAGTCAGAGACAGGTCACAGATACGCAGTATTTT.

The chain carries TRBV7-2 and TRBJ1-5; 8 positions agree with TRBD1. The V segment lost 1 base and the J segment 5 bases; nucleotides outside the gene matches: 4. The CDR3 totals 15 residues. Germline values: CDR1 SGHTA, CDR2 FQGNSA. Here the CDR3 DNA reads TGTGCCAGCAGCTTAGGGCACAGGGGGGATCAGCCCCAGCATTTT. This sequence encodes CASSLGHRGDQPQHF.

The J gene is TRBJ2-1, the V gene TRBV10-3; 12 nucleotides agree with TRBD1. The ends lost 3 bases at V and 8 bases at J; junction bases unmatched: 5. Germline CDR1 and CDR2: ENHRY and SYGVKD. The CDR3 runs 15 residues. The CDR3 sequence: CAISDRDRGPDEQFF. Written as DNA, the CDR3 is TGTGCCATCAGTGACCGGGACAGGGGGCCCGATGAGCAGTTCTTC.

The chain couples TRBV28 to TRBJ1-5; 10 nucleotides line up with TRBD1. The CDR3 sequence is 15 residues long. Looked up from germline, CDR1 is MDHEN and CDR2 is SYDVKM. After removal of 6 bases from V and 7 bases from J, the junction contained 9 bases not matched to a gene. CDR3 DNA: TGTGCCAGCAGACGGGACAGGGGAGAGCGGCAGCCCCAGCATTTT. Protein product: CASRRDRGERQPQHF. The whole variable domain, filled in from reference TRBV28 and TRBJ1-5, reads DVKVTQSSRYLVKRTGEKVFLECVQDMDHENMFWYRQDPGLGLRLIYFSYDVKMKEKGDIPEGYSVSREKKERFSLILESASTNQTSMYLCASRRDRGERQPQHFGDGTRLSIL.

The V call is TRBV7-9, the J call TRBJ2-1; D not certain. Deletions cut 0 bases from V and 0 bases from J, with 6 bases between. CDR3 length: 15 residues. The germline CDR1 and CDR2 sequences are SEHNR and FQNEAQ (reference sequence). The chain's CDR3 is CASSLAALSYNEQFF. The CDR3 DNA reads TGTGCCAGCAGCTTAGCGGCCCTCTCCTACAATGAGCAGTTCTTC.

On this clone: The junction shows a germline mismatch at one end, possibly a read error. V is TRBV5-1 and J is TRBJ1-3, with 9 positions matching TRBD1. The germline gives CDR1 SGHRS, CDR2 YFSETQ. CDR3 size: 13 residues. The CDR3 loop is CASSLTGTGTLNF. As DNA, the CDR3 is TGCGCCAGCAGCTTGACCGGGACAGGGACCTTGAATTTT.

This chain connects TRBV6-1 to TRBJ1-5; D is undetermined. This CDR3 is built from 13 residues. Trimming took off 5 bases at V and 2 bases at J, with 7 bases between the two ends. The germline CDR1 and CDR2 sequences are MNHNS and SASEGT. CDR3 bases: TGTGCCAGCAGTTATTCCCGCAATCAGCCCCAGCATTTT. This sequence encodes CASSYSRNQPQHF.

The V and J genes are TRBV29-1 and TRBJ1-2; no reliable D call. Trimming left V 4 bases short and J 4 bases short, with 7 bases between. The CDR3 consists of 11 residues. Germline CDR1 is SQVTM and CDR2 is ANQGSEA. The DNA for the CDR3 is TGCAGCGTTGTATCTCCCTATGGCTACACCTTC. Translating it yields CSVVSPYGYTF.

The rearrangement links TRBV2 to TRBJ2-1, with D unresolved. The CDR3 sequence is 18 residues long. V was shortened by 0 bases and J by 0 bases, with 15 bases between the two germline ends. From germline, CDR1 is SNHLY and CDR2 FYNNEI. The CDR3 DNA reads TGTGCCAGCAGTGAAGCGCTTCGGGTATCGAGCTCCTACAATGAGCAGTTCTTC. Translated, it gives CASSEALRVSSSYNEQFF.

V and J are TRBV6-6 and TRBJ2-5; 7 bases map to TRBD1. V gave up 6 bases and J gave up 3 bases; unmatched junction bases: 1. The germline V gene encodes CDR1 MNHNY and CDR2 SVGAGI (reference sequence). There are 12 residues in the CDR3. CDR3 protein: CASRTGEETQYF. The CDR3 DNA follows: TGTGCCAGCAGAACAGGGGAAGAGACCCAGTACTTC.

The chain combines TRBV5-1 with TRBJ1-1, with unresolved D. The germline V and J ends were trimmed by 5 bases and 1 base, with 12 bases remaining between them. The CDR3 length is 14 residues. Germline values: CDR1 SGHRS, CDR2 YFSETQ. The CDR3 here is CASSQRRENTEAFF. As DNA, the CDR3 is TGCGCCAGCAGTCAACGACGGGAGAACACTGAAGCTTTCTTT.

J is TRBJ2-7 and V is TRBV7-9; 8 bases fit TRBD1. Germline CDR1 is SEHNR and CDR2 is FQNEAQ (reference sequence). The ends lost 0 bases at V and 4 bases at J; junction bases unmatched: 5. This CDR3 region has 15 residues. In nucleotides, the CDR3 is TGTGCCAGCAGCTTAGCCACAGGGGGGAAGTACGAGCAGTACTTC. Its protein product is CASSLATGGKYEQYF.

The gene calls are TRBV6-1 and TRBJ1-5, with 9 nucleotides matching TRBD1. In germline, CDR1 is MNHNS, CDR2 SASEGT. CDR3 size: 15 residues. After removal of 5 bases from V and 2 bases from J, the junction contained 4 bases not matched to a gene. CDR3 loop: CASSPRTGGNQPQHF. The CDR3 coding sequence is TGTGCCAGCAGTCCAAGGACAGGGGGCAATCAGCCCCAGCATTTT.

CDR3 protein: CAITPPPRDGYTF. The CDR3 nucleotides are TGTGCCATCACCCCCCCACCCAGGGATGGCTACACCTTC. The chain combines TRBV28 with TRBJ1-2; D might be TRBD1 (5 bases). Deletions cut 10 bases from V and 6 bases from J, with 18 bases between. The CDR3 consists of 13 residues. Germline assignment: CDR1 MDHEN and CDR2 SYDVKM.

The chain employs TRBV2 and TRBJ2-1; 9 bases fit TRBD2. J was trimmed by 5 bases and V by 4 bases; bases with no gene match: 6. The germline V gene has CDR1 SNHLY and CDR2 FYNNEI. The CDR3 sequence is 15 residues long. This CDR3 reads CASSVGLAGHNEQFF. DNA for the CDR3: TGTGCCAGCAGTGTGGGGCTAGCGGGGCACAATGAGCAGTTCTTC.

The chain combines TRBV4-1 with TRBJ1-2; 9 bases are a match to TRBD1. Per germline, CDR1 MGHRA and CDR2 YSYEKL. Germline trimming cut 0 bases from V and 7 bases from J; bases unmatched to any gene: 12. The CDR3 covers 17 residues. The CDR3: CASSQDPQGAMLGGYTF. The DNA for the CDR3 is TGCGCCAGCAGCCAAGATCCACAGGGGGCGATGCTAGGTGGCTACACCTTC.

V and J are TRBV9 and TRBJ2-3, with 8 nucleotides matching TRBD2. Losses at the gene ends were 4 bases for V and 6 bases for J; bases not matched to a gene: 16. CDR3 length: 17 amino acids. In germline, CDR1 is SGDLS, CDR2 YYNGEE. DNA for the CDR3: TGTGCCAGCAGCCCACCCCTCCAACTCGGGAGGGCGGATACGCAGTATTTT. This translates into CASSPPLQLGRADTQYF.

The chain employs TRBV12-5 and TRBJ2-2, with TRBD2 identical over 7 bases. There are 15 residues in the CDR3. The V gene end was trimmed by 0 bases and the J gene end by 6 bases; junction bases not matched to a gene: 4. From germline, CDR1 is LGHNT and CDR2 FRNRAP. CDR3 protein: CASGLVIAGAGELFF. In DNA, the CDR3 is TGTGCTAGTGGTTTGGTAATTGCGGGGGCCGGGGAGCTGTTTTTT.

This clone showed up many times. For the CDR3, the DNA is TGTGCCAGTAAGGGAGGAACCGGGGAGCTGTTTTTT. Its translation: CASKGGTGELFF. The rearrangement links TRBV19 to TRBJ2-2, with a possible D match to TRBD2 (6 bases). V lost 7 bases, J lost 5 bases, and 8 bases lay in between. Germline assignment: CDR1 LNHDA and CDR2 SQIVND (reference sequence). The CDR3 is made up of 12 amino acids.

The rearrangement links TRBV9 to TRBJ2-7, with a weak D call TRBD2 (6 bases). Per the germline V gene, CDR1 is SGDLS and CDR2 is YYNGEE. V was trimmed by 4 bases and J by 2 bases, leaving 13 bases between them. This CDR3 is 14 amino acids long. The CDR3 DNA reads TGTGCCAGCAGCCCCGGGCCGGGGGCCTACGAGCAGTACTTC. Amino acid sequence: CASSPGPGAYEQYF. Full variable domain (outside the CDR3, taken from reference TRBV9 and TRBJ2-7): DSGVTQTPKHLITATGQRVTLRCSPRSGDLSVYWYQQSLDQGLQFLIQYYNGEERAKGNILERFSAQQFPDLHSELNLSSLELGDSALYFCASSPGPGAYEQYFGPGTRLTVT.